This T cell receptor beta chain appears in the sequencing data of a study of response to subunit inactivated influenza vaccine. Germline values: CDR1 KGHDR, CDR2 SFDVKD. There are 13 residues in the CDR3. J gave up 11 bases and V 0 bases, and 3 bases lay outside the gene matches. Study-level points and caveats: Only a handful of new T cells, the authors suggested, are recruited with each seasonal influenza vaccination.

This clonotype came up a few times. Its antigen is unidentified. One entry per CDR3 protein results from TCRdb running MiXCR on the RT-PCR reads. Among 200,000 to 300,000 distinct CDR3 sequences listed, 12% were seen once. The sequence derives from a man over 45 who received an inactivated influenza vaccine. This specimen was non-naive T cells sorted from PBMCs, taken less than 15 days before vaccination. This chain joins TRBV24-1 and TRBJ2-1, with 7 bases aligning to TRBD1. The CDR3 reads CATSDLEGAKQFF. In DNA form, the CDR3 reads TGTGCCACCAGTGATTTGGAGGGGGCTAAGCAGTTCTTC.